This entry lists 30 T cell receptor beta chains sequenced from one sample in a study of T cells in Graves' hyperthyroidism and ophthalmopathy. Researchers amplified the TCR beta CDR3 regions from RNA transcripts. The TCR CDR3 was amplified in a first-round RT-PCR using the HTBI primer set. MiXCR, applied by TCRdb to the multiplex PCR reads, yields one record per CDR3 protein. The top ten hold around a fifth of the sample, which has more than 350,000 distinct CDR3 sequences, about 14% seen once. The sample taken for sequencing was blood. These receptor sequences come from a woman in her twenties or thirties with Graves' ophthalmopathy.

Ten or more counts support this clonotype. The chain couples TRBV29-1 to TRBJ2-3; TRBD1 agrees at 9 bases. The V gene end was trimmed by 3 bases and the J gene end by 1 base; junction bases not matched to a gene: 8. This CDR3 contains 16 residues. CDR1 and CDR2 from the germline V gene are SQVTM and ANQGSEA. The CDR3 region has the DNA TGCAGCGTTGATCACCTGGACAGGGGAGGCACAGATACGCAGTATTTT. Translating it yields CSVDHLDRGGTDTQYF.

This clonotype was detected a few times. V usage is TRBV20-1 and J usage is TRBJ2-2; 16 bases are a match to TRBD2. The V gene's germline CDR1 is DFQATT and CDR2 SNEGSKA (reference sequence). The trim removed 4 bases at V and 4 bases at J, leaving 6 bases unmatched. This CDR3 has 17 residues. The CDR3, as DNA: TGCAGTGCTAACATGGGACTAGCGGGGGGGAGCACCGGGGAGCTGTTTTTT. Translating gives CSANMGLAGGSTGELFF.

The chain has TRBV28 and TRBJ1-1; no firm D call. Looked up from germline, CDR1 is MDHEN and CDR2 is SYDVKM. The CDR3 totals 14 residues. V gave up 6 bases and J gave up 3 bases, with 14 bases separating them. For the CDR3, the DNA is TGTGCCAGCAGAGTATTACAGTCTCACACTGAAGCTTTCTTT. Translated: CASRVLQSHTEAFF.

This clonotype came up many times. The chain is built from TRBV20-1 and TRBJ2-1; 7 nucleotides agree with TRBD1. The junction had 17 bases not matched to a gene; V was cut back by 3 bases and J by 0 bases. CDR1 DFQATT and CDR2 SNEGSKA come from the germline V gene (reference sequence). CDR3 length: 19 residues. The CDR3 protein is CSASSSAGGLMSSYNEQFF. DNA for the CDR3: TGCAGTGCTAGTTCCTCGGCAGGGGGTTTAATGAGCTCCTACAATGAGCAGTTCTTC.

This clonotype showed up many times. V gene TRBV15 combines with J gene TRBJ2-7, with D hard to call. CDR1 is LNHNV, CDR2 YYDKDF, per germline (reference sequence). This CDR3 has 12 residues. The germline V and J ends were trimmed by 3 bases and 3 bases, with 6 bases remaining between them. The CDR3 spells CATSSPIYEQYF. The CDR3 DNA is TGTGCCACCAGCAGTCCGATCTACGAGCAGTACTTC.

V and J are TRBV7-9 and TRBJ1-1, with TRBD1 identical over 8 bases. V was pared by 3 bases and J by 2 bases, with 5 bases of the junction left unmatched. Per the germline V gene, CDR1 is SEHNR and CDR2 is FQNEAQ (reference sequence). This CDR3 comprises 15 residues. CDR3 sequence: CASSFRDRSNTEAFF. The CDR3 coding sequence is TGTGCCAGCAGCTTTCGGGACAGGAGTAACACTGAAGCTTTCTTT.

J is TRBJ2-7 and V is TRBV10-3; TRBD2 matches at 8 bases. The germline CDR1 and CDR2 sequences are ENHRY and SYGVKD. This CDR3 comprises 16 residues. J gave up 0 bases and V 8 bases, and 12 bases lay outside the gene matches. The CDR3, as DNA: TGTGCCATCGCTGTCAGCGGGGGCTCAAGCTCCTACGAGCAGTACTTC. This gives the protein CAIAVSGGSSSYEQYF.

This clonotype was picked up a small number of times. This sequence joins TRBV13 and TRBJ1-2; TRBD1 matches 10 bases. The V gene's germline CDR1 is PRHDT and CDR2 FYEKMQ (reference sequence). The CDR3 consists of 17 residues. V was clipped by 3 bases and J by 0 bases; unmatched bases: 7. This chain's CDR3 is CASSLRQGARANYGYTF. The CDR3 coding sequence is TGTGCCAGCAGCTTGCGACAGGGGGCGCGAGCTAACTATGGCTACACCTTC.

This clonotype was recorded many times. The rearrangement links TRBV7-3 to TRBJ2-1; D ambiguous. The CDR3 is 14 amino acids. Deletions cut 0 bases from V and 1 base from J, with 4 bases between. The germline CDR1 and CDR2 sequences are SGHTA and FQGTGA. CDR3 coding DNA: TGTGCCAGCAGCTTAACAGGGTCCTACAATGAGCAGTTCTTC. Protein sequence: CASSLTGSYNEQFF.

Ten or more counts support this clonotype. The chain links TRBV5-8 to TRBJ1-1; perhaps TRBD1 as D (5 bases). CDR3 length: 16 residues. Germline V gene sequence: CDR1 SGHTS, CDR2 YDEGEE. V lost 0 bases and J 5 bases, leaving 17 bases between the germline ends. The CDR3 DNA reads TGTGCCAGCAGCTTGGGCTTCTCCGGGACCTGGACTGAAGCTTTCTTT. Translating it yields CASSLGFSGTWTEAFF.

Regarding this clonotype: A much larger clone differs by one base, so this may be a read error. This sequence joins TRBV7-2 and TRBJ2-3; 9 bases align to TRBD2. Germline assignment: CDR1 SGHTA and CDR2 FQGNSA. The ends lost 10 bases at V and 2 bases at J; junction bases unmatched: 16. The CDR3 is made up of 17 amino acids. CDR3 DNA sequence: TGTGCCAACTCTTACCCTCCGGGCGGGGGGGTCACAGATACGCAGTATTTT. It specifies CANSYPPGGGVTDTQYF.

This clonotype showed up many times. CDR3 protein: CASSYGGGSTDTQYF. In DNA, the CDR3 is TGTGCCAGCAGTTATGGCGGGGGGAGCACAGATACGCAGTATTTT. The chain has TRBV27 and TRBJ2-3; 8 bases agree with TRBD2. Trimming took 4 bases from V and 0 from J; bases not matched to a gene: 3. The length of the CDR3 is 15 residues. Germline loops: CDR1 MNHEY, CDR2 SMNVEV (reference sequence).

Note on this clonotype: A read error is possible here, since a much larger clone lies one base away. The V gene is TRBV12-3 or TRBV12-4, the J gene TRBJ1-2; a weak D match, TRBD1 (6 bases). The CDR3 runs to 13 residues. The CDR3 DNA is TGTGCCAGCAGGGGGACTGGGGGCTATGCCTACACCTTC. Translated: CASRGTGGYAYTF.

The sample holds many counts of this clonotype. The chain carries TRBV28 and TRBJ2-1; tentative D call: TRBD2 (5 bases). CDR3 length: 14 amino acids. The germline V gene has CDR1 MDHEN and CDR2 SYDVKM. Trimming cost V 5 bases and J 6 bases, with 14 bases left between them. CDR3 coding DNA: TGTGCCAGCAGTGAGTACGGAGGTAGCAATGAGCAGTTCTTC. Protein product: CASSEYGGSNEQFF.

V and J are TRBV6-1 and TRBJ2-3, with D unclear. The CDR3 totals 11 residues. Deletions cut 5 bases from V and 5 bases from J, with 5 bases between. The germline V gene has CDR1 MNHNS and CDR2 SASEGT. The CDR3 loop is CASSKKDTQYF. The CDR3, as DNA: TGTGCCAGCAGTAAAAAAGATACGCAGTATTTT.

The rearrangement uses TRBV6-6 and TRBJ2-1; no firm D call. The germline V gene has CDR1 MNHNY and CDR2 SVGAGI (reference sequence). The CDR3 is 14 residues long. Trimming took 0 bases from V and 8 from J, leaving 11 bases between them. CDR3 nucleotides: TGTGCCAGCAGTTACTCGCGGAGTTTCGATGAGCAGTTCTTC. Encoded protein: CASSYSRSFDEQFF.

The chain joins TRBV12-3 or TRBV12-4 to TRBJ2-7; D not resolved. The CDR3 sequence is 14 residues long. Trimming took 7 bases from V and 0 from J, leaving 13 bases between them. CDR3 protein: CASTLSLSSYEQYF. The CDR3 DNA reads as TGTGCCAGCACCCTGAGCCTGAGCTCCTACGAGCAGTACTTC.

This clonotype appeared many times. The chain recombines TRBV18 with TRBJ1-4; D not certain. The CDR3 has 14 residues. Germline CDR1 KGHSH, CDR2 LQKENI. With 3 bases removed from V and 5 bases from J, the gap between germline ends came to 10 bases. CDR3 nucleotide sequence: TGTGCCAGCTCACCTAGTGGTTGGAATGAAAAACTGTTTTTT. Its translation is CASSPSGWNEKLFF.

This clonotype was seen a handful of times. This chain joins TRBV6-1 and TRBJ1-2; the D gene is possibly TRBD1 (5 bases). V was trimmed by 6 bases and J by 8 bases, leaving 25 bases between them. Germline V gives CDR1 MNHNS, CDR2 SASEGT. This CDR3 is built from 16 residues. The CDR3: CASRAGLYRILGGYTF. The CDR3 DNA reads TGTGCCAGCAGAGCAGGCCTCTACAGGATCCTAGGGGGCTACACCTTC.

The gene calls are TRBV4-1 and TRBJ2-3; 10 nucleotides match TRBD1. After removal of 2 bases from V and 4 bases from J, the junction contained 9 bases not matched to a gene. The CDR3 length is 17 residues. Germline CDR1 reads MGHRA; CDR2 reads YSYEKL. This chain's CDR3 is CASSQIRQGAGADTQYF. Written as DNA, the CDR3 is TGCGCCAGCAGCCAAATTAGACAGGGGGCCGGCGCAGATACGCAGTATTTT.

This clonotype was observed many times. The chain is built from TRBV7-2 and TRBJ2-1; 8 bases line up with TRBD2. Trimming cost V 5 bases and J 0 bases; bases outside gene matches: 3. The CDR3 has 15 residues. Germline V gene lookup returns CDR1 SGHTA and CDR2 FQGNSA. CDR3 in amino acids: CASSQRGSSYNEQFF. CDR3 DNA sequence: TGTGCCAGCAGCCAGCGGGGGAGCTCCTACAATGAGCAGTTCTTC.

This clonotype was found many times. The V gene is TRBV20-1, the J gene TRBJ1-6, with 10 bases identical to TRBD1. CDR3 length equals 15 residues. Germline V CDR1 and CDR2: DFQATT, SNEGSKA (reference sequence). Germline trimming cut 6 bases from V and 9 bases from J; bases unmatched to any gene: 11. This CDR3 is CSAPGGTGAGSPLHF. CDR3 coding DNA: TGCAGTGCACCGGGGGGGACAGGGGCGGGTTCACCCCTCCACTTT.

This clonotype was detected many times. This chain links TRBV2 with TRBJ2-3, with TRBD2 identical over 7 bases. The CDR3 extends over 17 amino acids. V gave up 8 bases and J gave up 3 bases; unmatched junction bases: 17. Germline CDR1 SNHLY, CDR2 FYNNEI. CDR3 nucleotides: TGTGCCAGCCCCTCTTCTGAGTCAGCGGGGAGTACAGATACGCAGTATTTT. Protein product: CASPSSESAGSTDTQYF.

Only one count was recorded for this clonotype. The chain joins TRBV30 to TRBJ1-5; the match to TRBD1 covers 11 bases. The CDR3 is 14 amino acids. Germline V lookup: CDR1 GTSNPN, CDR2 SVGIG (reference sequence). The junction had 4 bases not matched to a gene; V was cut back by 2 bases and J by 7 bases. In DNA, the CDR3 is TGTGCCTGGAGTCCGGGACAGGGGGAACAGCCCCAGCATTTT. Its translation is CAWSPGQGEQPQHF.

This clonotype was seen many times. The chain employs TRBV6-1 and TRBJ2-5, with 8 nucleotides matching TRBD2. The CDR3 is made up of 17 amino acids. Germline V lookup: CDR1 MNHNS, CDR2 SASEGT. V shed 5 bases and J 2 bases; nucleotides not matched to a gene: 13. CDR3 residues: CASSYPLAGGTQETQYF. The CDR3 DNA sequence: TGTGCCAGCAGTTATCCCCTGGCGGGGGGAACGCAAGAGACCCAGTACTTC.

In DNA form, the CDR3 reads TGTGCCAGCGGCCCGTGGGACAGGGTATCCGGTACGCAGTATTTT. Its translation: CASGPWDRVSGTQYF. The gene calls are TRBV27 and TRBJ2-3; 9 bases match TRBD1. The CDR3 is 15 amino acids. Germline V gene sequence: CDR1 MNHEY, CDR2 SMNVEV (reference sequence). The junction had 14 bases not matched to a gene; V was cut back by 8 bases and J by 8 bases.

This clonotype was seen a handful of times. The chain is built from TRBV4-1 and TRBJ2-7; no reliable D call. Trimming removed 1 base from V and 2 bases from J, with 12 bases in between. CDR1 MGHRA and CDR2 YSYEKL come from the germline V gene. There are 15 residues in the CDR3. DNA for the CDR3: TGCGCCAGCAGCCAAGCGGGCACTACTGCCTACGAGCAGTACTTC. Translated, it gives CASSQAGTTAYEQYF.

The J gene is TRBJ2-1, the V gene TRBV20-1, with D perhaps matching TRBD1 or TRBD2 (6 bases each). In germline, CDR1 is DFQATT, CDR2 SNEGSKA (reference sequence). The ends were cut back, 0 bases at V and 10 bases at J, with 16 bases in the middle. This CDR3 has 14 amino acids. In nucleotides, the CDR3 is TGCAGTGCTAGAGATGGCGAGGGGGGTGAAGAGCAGTTCTTC. It yields the protein CSARDGEGGEEQFF.

In this sample, this clonotype turned up many times. The rearrangement uses TRBV7-3 and TRBJ2-3, with 8 nucleotides matching TRBD2. Germline V gene data show CDR1 as SGHTA and CDR2 as FQGTGA. J was trimmed by 4 bases and V by 7 bases; bases with no gene match: 10. The CDR3 is made up of 15 amino acids. CDR3 protein: CASTPTGGGADTQYF. Here the CDR3 DNA reads TGTGCCAGCACCCCCACGGGGGGGGGGGCAGATACGCAGTATTTT.

In its sample, this clonotype was seen many times. The chain has TRBV2 and TRBJ2-1, with D unclear. Germline V gives CDR1 SNHLY, CDR2 FYNNEI. The V end was cut by 4 bases, the J end by 5 bases, with 6 bases between. This CDR3 region has 12 residues. CDR3 DNA: TGTGCCAGCAGTGCTCGGGACAATGAGCAGTTCTTC. Translating gives CASSARDNEQFF.